Listed below are T cell receptor beta chains from one sample, sequenced in a study of control samples from healthy donors and cancer patients. The assay was immunoSEQ multiplex PCR, and TCRdb's table has in-frame clones only and misses some. Among more than 150,000 clones listed, 90% to 95% were seen once. Source material: blood. Receptor source: a man aged 18 to 35 in good health. Each CDR3 is given with its conserved first and last residue. A D gene is named only where the DNA matches it firmly. Not all rows give a size; the values are once, few, many and, for expanded clones, a class.

j_call d_call clone_size v_call cdr3_nt cdr3_aa
TRBJ1-5 - - TRBV2 TGTGCCAGCAGTGAAGGGGGTCGACAATGGGATTTT CASSEGGRQWDF
TRBJ2-3 - - TRBV28 TGTGCCAGTCGAAGTCGGAGAGGGACGCAGTATTTT CASRSRRGTQYF
TRBJ2-5 - - TRBV18 TGTGCCAGCTCACCGAGCGAGGGAAATCGAGAGACCCAGTACTTC CASSPSEGNRETQYF
TRBJ2-3 - - TRBV2 TGTGCCAGCAGTGAAACACAAGATACGCAGTATTTT CASSETQDTQYF
TRBJ1-6 - - TRBV5-6 TGTGCCAGCAGCTTGGAAGGGTCACCCCTCCACTTT CASSLEGSPLHF
TRBJ2-3 - - TRBV12-5 TGTGCTAGTGGTTTGGTAACCACAGATACGCAGTATTTT CASGLVTTDTQYF
TRBJ2-7 - once TRBV4-1 TGCGCCAGCAGCCATGGGGACACGGAATCCTACGAGCAGTACTTC CASSHGDTESYEQYF
TRBJ1-6 - - TRBV6-5 TGTGCCAGCACAGAGGAACAGGACCTGGTGGCCCTCCACTTT CASTEEQDLVALHF
TRBJ1-1 TRBD1 - TRBV2 TGTGCCAGCACCCCGGAGGGGGCTAAAAGGGGGGTCACTGAAGCTTTCTTT CASTPEGAKRGVTEAFF
TRBJ1-5 TRBD1 - TRBV5-5 TGTGCCAGTAGCCCACTCCCCCCCCTCGCGACAGGGTATCAGCCCCAGCATTTT CASSPLPPLATGYQPQHF
TRBJ2-7 - many TRBV20-1 TGCAGTGCACTTAACCGCGAGCAGTACTTC CSALNREQYF
TRBJ2-5 TRBD2 - TRBV3-1/TRBV3-2 TGTGCCAGCAGCAGCGGGGCGGGGAAAGGAGAGACCCAGTACTTC CASSSGAGKGETQYF
TRBJ2-2 - - TRBV29-1 TGCAGCGTTGACGAGACTAGCACCGGGGAGCTGTTTTTT CSVDETSTGELFF
TRBJ2-1 - - TRBV24-1 TGTGCCACCAGCACCCCCGGGACATCCTCCTACAATGAGCAGTTCTTC CATSTPGTSSYNEQFF
TRBJ1-5 - - TRBV4-2 TGTGCCAGCAGCCCCTTGGGGGCAAAGGAACAGCCCCAGCATTTT CASSPLGAKEQPQHF
TRBJ2-7 TRBD1 - TRBV30 TGTGCCGGACACCGGGGACAGGGCAGAGACGAGCAGTACTTC CAGHRGQGRDEQYF
TRBJ1-3 TRBD1 - TRBV25-1 TGTGCCAGTTCCTTACAGGGGGCATTTGGAAACACCATATATTTT CASSLQGAFGNTIYF
TRBJ1-3 TRBD1 - TRBV4-1 TGCGCCAGCAGCCCTGGACAGGGAGGAGGAAACACCATATATTTT CASSPGQGGGNTIYF
TRBJ2-5 - - TRBV19 TGTGCCAGTAATGGGCGGGCGGGAGAGACCCAGTACTTC CASNGRAGETQYF
TRBJ2-3 TRBD1 - TRBV5-1 TGCGCCAGCAGCCGACAGGGGGCCAGCACAGATACGCAGTATTTT CASSRQGASTDTQYF
TRBJ2-7 - - TRBV2 TGTGCCAGCAGTTTGGAGGGGGCTGGCGAGCAGTACTTC CASSLEGAGEQYF
TRBJ2-1 TRBD1 - TRBV9 TGTGCCAGCAGTCCTAATACAGGGGAACGGTTCAATGAGCAGTTCTTC CASSPNTGERFNEQFF
TRBJ2-5 TRBD1 - TRBV5-1 TGCGCCAGCAGCTCCACAGGGGGCGCGCGGGAGACCCAGTACTTC CASSSTGGARETQYF
TRBJ1-2 - - TRBV5-1 TGCGCCAGCAGCTTGGACAGGGAAGCGGACTACACCTTC CASSLDREADYTF
TRBJ2-1 TRBD2 - TRBV5-1 TGCGCCAGCAGCTTGCGGACTAGCGGGGGGGACAATGAGCAGTTCTTC CASSLRTSGGDNEQFF
TRBJ1-1 TRBD1 once TRBV19 TGTGCCAGTAGTATTGGGGACAGGAAGCGCACTGAAGCTTTCTTT CASSIGDRKRTEAFF
TRBJ1-4 - once TRBV28 TGTGCCAGCAGTTCGGGGGGGACTAATGAAAAACTGTTTTTT CASSSGGTNEKLFF
TRBJ2-7 - - TRBV5-1 TGCGCCAGCAGCCCGAAGATCGGAATGGAGCAGTACTTC CASSPKIGMEQYF
TRBJ2-1 TRBD2 - TRBV5-4 TGTGCCAGCAGCCGCGGAATAGCGGGAGAAACTTACAATGAGCAGTTCTTC CASSRGIAGETYNEQFF
TRBJ2-3 - - TRBV6-5 TGTGCCAGCAGTCTAGGGGATACGCAGTATTTT CASSLGDTQYF
TRBJ2-6 - - TRBV7-2 TGTGCCAGCAGCCGGACGAGAGCAGGAACTGGGGCCAACGTCCTGACTTTC CASSRTRAGTGANVLTF
TRBJ2-2 - - TRBV7-9 TGTGCCAGCAGCTTATTGGCCACCGGGGAGCTGTTTTTT CASSLLATGELFF
TRBJ2-5 - - TRBV4-1 TGCGCCAGCAGCCAAGACCCCAGGGTAATCGAGACCCAGTACTTC CASSQDPRVIETQYF
TRBJ2-7 - - TRBV6-4 TGTGCCAGCAGTAAGCAGGGACCGTACGAGCAGTACTTC CASSKQGPYEQYF
TRBJ1-2 TRBD1 - TRBV14 TGTGCCAGCAGCCATCATACTACAGGGGGGAACTATGGCTACACCTTC CASSHHTTGGNYGYTF
TRBJ2-3 - - TRBV6-2/TRBV6-3 TGTGCCAGCAGTTTAATCCGCACAGATACGCAGTATTTT CASSLIRTDTQYF
TRBJ2-3 - - TRBV3-1/TRBV3-2 TGTGCCAGCATAGGGGACGGCACAGATACGCAGTATTTT CASIGDGTDTQYF
TRBJ1-2 - - TRBV12-5 TGTGCTAGTGGTCTGTCAGGGTTGTATGGCTACACCTTC CASGLSGLYGYTF
TRBJ1-1 - few TRBV18 TGTGCCAGCTCACCAGGGTCGGGAGACACTGAAGCTTTCTTT CASSPGSGDTEAFF
TRBJ2-7 - - TRBV5-1 TGCGCCAGCGCAAACCAGGGCTTCAACAACGAGCAGTACTTC CASANQGFNNEQYF
TRBJ1-5 - once TRBV30 TGTGCCTGGAGTGGAAGTTGGGGCAATCAGCCCCAGCATTTT CAWSGSWGNQPQHF
TRBJ2-3 - once TRBV6-5 TGTGCCAGCAGCAGGGGAGATACGCAGTATTTT CASSRGDTQYF
TRBJ2-1 - once TRBV5-1 TGCGCCAGCAGCTTAACGGGCTACAATGAGCAGTTCTTC CASSLTGYNEQFF
TRBJ1-1 - - TRBV29-1 TGCAGCGTTGCCCGAATGAACACTGAAGCTTTCTTT CSVARMNTEAFF
TRBJ2-1 TRBD2 - TRBV6-5 TGTGCCAGCAGTAAAACTAGCGGGGGGCATCATGAGCAGTTCTTC CASSKTSGGHHEQFF
TRBJ1-4 - - TRBV7-9 TGTGCCAGCAGCTTAGGGGCAGGGCTGGCTAATGAAAAACTGTTTTTT CASSLGAGLANEKLFF
TRBJ2-5 - - TRBV30 TGTGCCTGGAGATGGGATCAAGAGACCCAGTACTTC CAWRWDQETQYF
TRBJ2-1 - - TRBV5-6 TGTGCCAGCAGCCGGGCCGCGGGGTCCTACAATGAGCAGTTCTTC CASSRAAGSYNEQFF
TRBJ2-2 TRBD2 - TRBV2 TGTGCCAGCAAGGGGACTAGTGGTTCGACCGGGGAGCTGTTTTTT CASKGTSGSTGELFF
TRBJ1-1 - - TRBV30 TGTGCCTGGAGTGTAAGGACCCGGTGGAACACTGAAGCTTTCTTT CAWSVRTRWNTEAFF